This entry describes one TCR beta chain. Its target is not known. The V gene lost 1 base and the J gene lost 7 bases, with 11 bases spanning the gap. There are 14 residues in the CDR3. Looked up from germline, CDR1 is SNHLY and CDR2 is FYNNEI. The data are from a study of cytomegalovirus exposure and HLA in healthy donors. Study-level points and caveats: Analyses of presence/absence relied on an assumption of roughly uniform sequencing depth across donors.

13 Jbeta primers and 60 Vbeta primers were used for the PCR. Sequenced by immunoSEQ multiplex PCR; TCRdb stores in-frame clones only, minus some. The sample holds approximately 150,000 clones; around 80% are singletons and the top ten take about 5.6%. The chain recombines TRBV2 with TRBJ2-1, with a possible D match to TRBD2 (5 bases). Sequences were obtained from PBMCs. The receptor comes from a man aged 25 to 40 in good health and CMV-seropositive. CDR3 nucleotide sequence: TGTGCCAGCAGTGAAGTCCCCCGGGGAAATGAGCAGTTCTTC. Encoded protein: CASSEVPRGNEQFF.